The 11 T cell receptor beta chains listed next were all sequenced from one sample in a study of blood T cell repertoires in COVID-19. The method was immunoSEQ multiplex PCR; TCRdb's version includes in-frame clones alone and lacks a portion of them. The table includes about 250,000 clones, around nine tenths detected once. Sequences were obtained from peripheral blood. The receptors shown here come from a woman in her 40s who had recovered from COVID-19.

The chain employs TRBV19 and TRBJ1-5; D gene unclear. Germline CDR1 reads LNHDA; CDR2 reads SQIVND (reference sequence). This CDR3 is built from 12 residues. Trimming left V 5 bases short and J 11 bases short, with 13 bases between. In DNA form, the CDR3 reads TGTGCCAGTAGTGACGTGTGGGAGGCCCAGCATTTT. Translated: CASSDVWEAQHF.

DNA for the CDR3: TGTGCCAGTCAGACAGACTCGGTGAAAGGCTACACCTTC. Amino acids: CASQTDSVKGYTF. This chain uses TRBV6-5 with TRBJ1-2, with D tentatively TRBD1 (5 bases). The length of the CDR3 is 13 residues. Germline V gene lookup returns CDR1 MNHEY and CDR2 SVGAGI. With 9 bases removed from V and 8 bases from J, the gap between germline ends came to 19 bases.

This chain connects TRBV6-1 to TRBJ1-2, with 9 bases identical to TRBD1. This CDR3 is 14 amino acids long. With V trimmed by 1 base and J by 3 bases, 0 bases remained unmatched. The germline V gene encodes CDR1 MNHNS and CDR2 SASEGT. The CDR3: CASSEGTGDYGYTF. As DNA, the CDR3 is TGTGCCAGCAGTGAAGGGACAGGGGACTATGGCTACACCTTC.

The V call is TRBV28, the J call TRBJ2-7; D unclear. The length of the CDR3 is 12 residues. The V and J ends lost 5 bases and 3 bases respectively, with 8 bases between them. Germline-derived CDR1 and CDR2 are MDHEN and SYDVKM. CDR3 sequence: CASSKPGYEQYF. CDR3 DNA sequence: TGTGCCAGCAGTAAACCCGGCTACGAGCAGTACTTC.

This clone was counted once. This chain uses TRBV7-2 with TRBJ2-7, with TRBD2 matching over 7 bases. Losses at the gene ends were 1 base for V and 0 bases for J; bases not matched to a gene: 6. CDR1 and CDR2 (germline): SGHTA, FQGNSA. There are 16 residues in the CDR3. This chain's CDR3 is CASSLGAGVSSYEQYF. DNA of the CDR3: TGTGCCAGCAGCTTAGGTGCGGGGGTAAGCTCCTACGAGCAGTACTTC.

The V call is TRBV11-2, the J call TRBJ2-6, with D tentatively TRBD1 (5 bases). The CDR3 has 16 residues. CDR1 is SGHAT, CDR2 FQNNGV, per germline. V was cut by 3 bases and J by 0 bases, with 9 bases left in between. The CDR3 loop reads CASSFTGDSGANVLTF. The CDR3, as DNA: TGTGCCAGCAGCTTTACAGGAGACTCTGGGGCCAACGTCCTGACTTTC.

The CDR3 loop is CASSQPSGVGGNTIYF. The CDR3 DNA is TGTGCCAGCAGCCAACCCTCAGGGGTCGGTGGAAACACCATATATTTT. The J gene is TRBJ1-3, the V gene TRBV3-1 (or the pseudogene TRBV3-2), with a possible D match to TRBD1 (6 bases). Germline assignment: CDR1 LGHDT and CDR2 YNNKEL (reference sequence). The CDR3 spans 16 residues. V lost 2 bases, J lost 3 bases, and 14 bases lay in between.

The rearrangement uses TRBV5-4 and TRBJ2-5; D may be TRBD1 (6 bases). This CDR3 has 16 amino acids. Trimming removed 1 base at V and 3 bases at J, with 16 bases between. Germline CDR1 SGHNT, CDR2 YYREEE (reference sequence). The CDR3 bases are TGTGCCAGCAGCTTGAACGGGCAGGGGCGAAAAGAGACCCAGTACTTC. It codes for CASSLNGQGRKETQYF.

This chain connects TRBV7-2 to TRBJ2-3; TRBD2 matches 14 bases. Germline CDR1 is SGHTA and CDR2 is FQGNSA. The CDR3 loop spans 19 amino acids. Germline trimming cut 1 base from V and 3 bases from J; bases unmatched to any gene: 9. The CDR3 DNA is TGTGCCAGCAGCTTAGGAAAGGGGACTAGCGGGGGAAGAACAGATACGCAGTATTTT. It encodes CASSLGKGTSGGRTDTQYF. Variable domain in full (rest from reference TRBV7-2 and TRBJ2-3): GAGVSQSPSNKVTEKGKDVELRCDPISGHTALYWYRQSLGQGLEFLIYFQGNSAPDKSGLPSDRFSAERTGGSVSTLTIQRTQQEDSAVYLCASSLGKGTSGGRTDTQYFGPGTRLTVL.

The rearrangement uses TRBV19 and TRBJ1-2; tentatively, D is TRBD1 (6 bases). CDR1 LNHDA and CDR2 SQIVND come from the germline V gene (reference sequence). The CDR3 spans 14 residues. V lost 0 bases and J lost 4, with 9 bases in between. CDR3 sequence: CASSIEQGRYGYTF. The CDR3 DNA sequence: TGTGCCAGTAGTATAGAACAGGGACGCTATGGCTACACCTTC.

Turning to this clone: Other nucleotide sequences in the sample specify the same CDR3. The chain combines TRBV24-1 with TRBJ1-1; 7 nucleotides agree with TRBD1. Germline CDR1 KGHDR, CDR2 SFDVKD. The CDR3 consists of 13 residues. V was pared by 7 bases and J by 1 base, with 2 bases of the junction left unmatched. CDR3 bases: TGTGCCACCAGACGGACAGGGAACACTGAAGCTTTCTTT. It is translated as CATRRTGNTEAFF.